This T cell receptor beta chain was sequenced during a study of T cells expressing NK-cell markers (dated by TCRdb to between 2020 and 2021). Notes on the research overall: In sorted CD3+CD56+NKG2C+, CD3+CD56+NKG2C- and CD3+CD56-NKG2C+ T-cell subsets from several donors, TCR beta-chain repertoires were profiled. Among the eight sequenced donors, only one was HCMV-seronegative, while the other seven were HCMV-seropositive. Randomly selected healthy volunteers, three men and five women, were used as the eight sequenced donors. The libraries were sequenced on Illumina HiSeq 2000/2500, MiSeq or NextSeq, producing 2 x 150 bp reads. The paper as a whole reports these results and caveats: Those dominant clonotypes were again the most abundant among CD3+CD56-NKG2C+ cells in a few donors, at about 28.3-65%. In 5 to 7 donors, the dominant CD3+CD56+NKG2C+ clonotypes were found to rank among the top 10 CD8+ clonotypes and to make up about 1.0-8% of CD8+ T cells. It remained unclear whether the expanded NKG2C-expressing T cell clones were specific for HCMV antigens.

CDR1 LGHDT and CDR2 YNNKEL are derived from the germline V gene (reference sequence). The CDR3 covers 15 residues, taking in both the cysteine and the phenylalanine. The record lacks a DNA sequence. A commercial ELISA kit detecting HCMV-specific IgG in serum was used to determine HCMV serostatus. Peripheral blood mononuclear cells were isolated from blood by Ficoll density gradient centrifugation. Sequencing used an Illumina HiSeq 2000. The TCR beta cDNA libraries were made using 5'RACE template switching, a step that added both a universal primer site and unique molecular identifiers. Priming for cDNA synthesis came from the TCR beta constant segment, and two successive PCR amplification steps followed. The original pipeline was this. MIGEC was used to demultiplex reads and group the reads by UMI, and MiTCR was used to assemble and quantify clonotypes. To remove erroneous sequences, TCR cDNA sequences were retained only when supported by two or more reads. The tcR package was used for downstream repertoire analysis, and clonotypes were matched across fractions by CDR3 nucleotide sequence plus V segment. VDJmatch was used to annotate antigen specificity against VDJdb, with one amino acid substitution in CDR3 allowed. TCRdb reprocessed the reads and lists each CDR3 protein sequence as a single entry, with no DNA. What appears here as the V and J calls and clone size reflects TCRdb's work, not the paper's. The table for this sample records hundreds of thousands of distinct CDR3 sequences. Of the sample, roughly 5.2% falls within the top ten clones.

As regards this clonotype: Its antigen is not yet known.

This chain is built from TRBV3-1 and TRBJ2-2. The clonotype was recovered from a man between 18 and 69 years old in good health. Sequencing was carried out using blood T cells: a sorted CD56 or NKG2C T cell subset, CD4+ or CD8+ T cells, or bulk PBMC T cells (not recorded which). The CDR3 reads CASSQAGGPPGELFF.